The 27 T cell receptor beta chains in this list originate from one sample, sequenced in a study of blood T cell repertoires in COVID-19. Sequencing was performed with immunoSEQ multiplex PCR; in TCRdb, only in-frame clones are kept and a portion is missing. The top ten hold roughly 0.97% of the sample, which has 300,000 to 500,000 clones, over 75% seen once. Source material: PBMCs or T cells enriched from blood (not recorded which). Receptor source: a woman in her thirties with acute COVID-19.

J is TRBJ2-7 and V is TRBV7-9; 9 bases agree with TRBD1. The V gene end was trimmed by 7 bases and the J gene end by 3 bases; junction bases not matched to a gene: 7. The germline V gene has CDR1 SEHNR and CDR2 FQNEAQ (reference sequence). The CDR3 length is 14 residues. CDR3 coding DNA: TGTGCCAGCACCTTTCGGACAGGGGACTACGAGCAGTACTTC. This encodes CASTFRTGDYEQYF.

The gene calls are TRBV6-2 or TRBV6-3 and TRBJ1-3; no definite D call. V lost 4 bases and J lost 12, with 16 bases in between. CDR3 length: 13 amino acids. Germline V gene lookup returns CDR1 MNHEY and CDR2 SVGEGT. The CDR3 spells CASSFSLKRSIYF. In nucleotides, the CDR3 is TGTGCCAGCAGTTTCTCACTTAAACGAAGCATATATTTT.

V usage is TRBV5-1 and J usage is TRBJ2-4; 7 bases are shared with TRBD1. V shed 2 bases, J shed 6 bases, and the junction held 8 bases outside the gene matches. Looked up from germline, CDR1 is SGHRS and CDR2 is YFSETQ. This CDR3 has 15 amino acids. The CDR3 is CASSFKGGGRNIQYF. The DNA of the CDR3 is TGCGCCAGCAGCTTCAAAGGGGGCGGACGAAACATTCAGTACTTC.

A note on this clone: One junction end does not reproduce the germline sequence, and a read error may be involved. The rearrangement joins TRBV7-7 to TRBJ2-1; 10 nucleotides align to TRBD2. The length of the CDR3 is 14 residues. Germline V lookup: CDR1 SSHAT, CDR2 FNYEAQ (reference sequence). CDR3 sequence: CASSLAGAPTEQFF. The CDR3 nucleotides read TGTGCCAGCAGCCTAGCGGGGGCCCCGACGGAGCAGTTCTTC. Filled out from reference TRBV7-7 and TRBJ2-1, the complete variable domain reads GAGVSQSPRYKVTKRGQDVTLRCDPISSHATLYWYQQALGQGPEFLTYFNYEAQPDKSGLPSDRFSAERPEGSISTLTIQRTEQRDSAMYRCASSLAGAPTEQFFGPGTRLTVL.

The rearrangement joins TRBV29-1 to TRBJ2-1; 9 bases line up with TRBD1. Unmatched junction bases numbered 10, after V lost 7 bases and J lost 9 bases. Per the germline V gene, CDR1 is SQVTM and CDR2 is ANQGSEA. This CDR3 is built from 13 residues. The CDR3 here is CSATGGAWTEQFF. CDR3 nucleotides: TGCAGCGCCACAGGGGGCGCCTGGACTGAGCAGTTCTTC.

The chain recombines TRBV24-1 with TRBJ1-4; the D is unclear. In germline, CDR1 is KGHDR, CDR2 SFDVKD. V gave up 2 bases and J gave up 7 bases, with 7 bases separating them. The CDR3 runs to 13 residues. CDR3 sequence: CATSDSAAEKLFF. For the CDR3, the DNA is TGTGCCACCAGTGATTCGGCGGCTGAAAAACTGTTTTTT.

V is TRBV9 and J is TRBJ2-2; tentatively, D is TRBD2 (5 bases). Trimming left V 0 bases short and J 4 bases short, with 13 bases between. The CDR3 has 16 amino acids. Germline assignment: CDR1 SGDLS and CDR2 YYNGEE. Written as DNA, the CDR3 is TGTGCCAGCAGCGTAGGGGGAGTACCGGCCACCGGGGAGCTGTTTTTT. Its protein product is CASSVGGVPATGELFF.

The chain uses TRBV2 and TRBJ1-1, with 9 positions matching TRBD1. Germline values: CDR1 SNHLY, CDR2 FYNNEI. V shed 8 bases, J shed 0 bases, and the junction held 7 bases outside the gene matches. This CDR3 has 15 residues. The chain's CDR3 is CASRGTGPVNTEAFF. CDR3 nucleotide sequence: TGTGCCAGCCGAGGGACAGGGCCGGTGAACACTGAAGCTTTCTTT.

The chain combines TRBV5-1 with TRBJ1-3; 8 bases align to TRBD1. The CDR3 is made up of 17 amino acids. Germline V CDR1 and CDR2: SGHRS, YFSETQ. Losses at the gene ends were 0 bases for V and 0 bases for J; bases not matched to a gene: 5. Written as DNA, the CDR3 is TGCGCCAGCAGCTTGGAAGGACAGGGATACTCTGGAAACACCATATATTTT. Protein: CASSLEGQGYSGNTIYF.

The chain has TRBV7-3 and TRBJ2-3; D remains ambiguous. The CDR3 totals 15 residues. Trimming shortened V by 5 bases and J by 0 bases, and 12 bases separated the two germline ends. Germline values: CDR1 SGHTA, CDR2 FQGTGA. The CDR3 region is CASSVTFSSTDTQYF. In DNA, the CDR3 is TGTGCCAGCAGCGTGACATTTTCTAGCACAGATACGCAGTATTTT.

V and J are TRBV28 and TRBJ2-7; the D gene is possibly TRBD2 (7 bases). CDR1 and CDR2 from the germline V gene are MDHEN and SYDVKM. This CDR3 comprises 16 residues. V was clipped by 5 bases and J by 5 bases, with 22 bases between them. CDR3 DNA sequence: TGTGCCAGCAGTCCCGGCTTGTGGGGGGGCGGAAACGAGCAGTACTTC. It codes for CASSPGLWGGGNEQYF.

The chain is built from TRBV24-1 and TRBJ2-1; 16 positions match TRBD2. The CDR3 extends over 17 amino acids. From germline, CDR1 is KGHDR and CDR2 SFDVKD. The V segment lost 6 bases and the J segment 14 bases; nucleotides outside the gene matches: 15. CDR3 sequence (DNA): TGTGCCACCAGTTCCCCTCGGAATGCGGGACTAGCGGGGGGGGAGTTCTTC. It is translated as CATSSPRNAGLAGGEFF.

J is TRBJ2-1 and V is TRBV2, with a tentative D call TRBD2 (6 bases). The CDR3 is made up of 18 amino acids. V dropped 3 bases and J dropped 5 bases, with 23 bases sitting between them. Germline V gives CDR1 SNHLY, CDR2 FYNNEI. CDR3 coding DNA: TGTGCCAGCAGTGACCCGATCCGACTAGGTTTATCGAACAATGAGCAGTTCTTC. This sequence encodes CASSDPIRLGLSNNEQFF.

This chain uses TRBV2 with TRBJ1-3; D is ambiguous. CDR1 is SNHLY and CDR2 is FYNNEI in the germline V gene. CDR3 size: 15 residues. V gave up 5 bases and J gave up 5 bases, with 16 bases separating them. The CDR3 nucleotides are TGTGCCAGCAGTTCCCCTACGGGAGGCAGAAACACCATATATTTT. Its protein is CASSSPTGGRNTIYF. The full variable domain, completed using reference TRBV2 and TRBJ1-3, is EPEVTQTPSHQVTQMGQEVILRCVPISNHLYFYWYRQILGQKVEFLVSFYNNEISEKSEIFDDQFSVERPDGSNFTLKIRSTKLEDSAMYFCASSSPTGGRNTIYFGEGSWLTVV.

The rearrangement links TRBV27 to TRBJ2-2; 7 bases fit TRBD2. The trim removed 2 bases at V and 2 bases at J, leaving 2 bases unmatched. Per the germline V gene, CDR1 is MNHEY and CDR2 is SMNVEV (reference sequence). This CDR3 spans 15 amino acids. In DNA, the CDR3 is TGTGCCAGCAGTTTACGGGGGGTTAACACCGGGGAGCTGTTTTTT. It codes for CASSLRGVNTGELFF.

The genes are TRBV14 and TRBJ1-2, with D unresolved. The V end was cut by 4 bases, the J end by 1 base, with 7 bases between. The CDR3 is 13 residues long. Per the germline V gene, CDR1 is SGHDN and CDR2 is FVKESK. The CDR3 region has the DNA TGTGCCAGCAGCCCGCAGGTTAACTATGGCTACACCTTC. Its protein is CASSPQVNYGYTF. The variable domain in full, with the rest retrieved from reference TRBV14 and TRBJ1-2, is EAGVTQFPSHSVIEKGQTVTLRCDPISGHDNLYWYRRVMGKEIKFLLHFVKESKQDESGMPNNRFLAERTGGTYSTLKVQPAELEDSGVYFCASSPQVNYGYTFGSGTRLTVV.

The V gene is TRBV9, the J gene TRBJ1-3; the D gene is possibly TRBD1 (6 bases). Trimming removed 4 bases at V and 3 bases at J, with 11 bases between. Germline V lookup: CDR1 SGDLS, CDR2 YYNGEE. The length of the CDR3 is 14 residues. This chain's CDR3 is CASSLGQYGNTIYF. DNA for the CDR3: TGTGCCAGCAGCCTTGGACAGTATGGAAACACCATATATTTT.

There are a few counts of this clone. This chain uses TRBV7-9 with TRBJ1-3; 7 bases align to TRBD1. The germline gives CDR1 SEHNR, CDR2 FQNEAQ (reference sequence). V shed 4 bases, J shed 0 bases, and the junction held 15 bases outside the gene matches. CDR3 size: 19 residues. The CDR3 loop is CASSSRYGQVGSSGNTIYF. Here the CDR3 DNA reads TGTGCCAGCAGCTCACGATATGGACAGGTTGGATCCTCTGGAAACACCATATATTTT.

A word on this clone: The same CDR3 can be traced to other DNA sequences in this sample. The gene calls are TRBV18 and TRBJ1-1, with 7 bases matching TRBD1. CDR1 and CDR2 from the germline V gene are KGHSH and LQKENI. CDR3 length equals 14 residues. V was clipped by 3 bases and J by 3 bases; unmatched bases: 4. Here the CDR3 DNA reads TGTGCCAGCTCACCTTCCACAGGGGACACTGAAGCTTTCTTT. Amino acids: CASSPSTGDTEAFF.

The genes are TRBV6-5 and TRBJ1-6, with 9 positions matching TRBD1. CDR1 and CDR2 (germline): MNHEY, SVGAGI. The V gene end was trimmed by 6 bases and the J gene end by 3 bases; junction bases not matched to a gene: 3. CDR3 size: 15 residues. CDR3 nucleotide sequence: TGTGCCAGCAGAGGGACAGGGATCTATAATTCACCCCTCCACTTT. Encoded protein: CASRGTGIYNSPLHF.

The chain recombines TRBV19 with TRBJ1-2, with a tentative D call TRBD1 (6 bases). The ends were cut back, 7 bases at V and 8 bases at J, with 14 bases in the middle. Germline CDR1 and CDR2: LNHDA and SQIVND (reference sequence). This CDR3 has 12 amino acids. The chain's CDR3 is CASNEGDRGYTF. For the CDR3, the DNA is TGTGCCAGTAACGAGGGGGATCGGGGCTACACCTTC.

The rearrangement links TRBV2 to TRBJ2-6; D may be TRBD1 (6 bases). Trimming shortened V by 6 bases and J by 6 bases, and 12 bases separated the two germline ends. CDR1 and CDR2 from the germline V gene are SNHLY and FYNNEI. This CDR3 contains 14 residues. The DNA of the CDR3 is TGTGCCAGCAGCTCCCAGGGGACGGCCAACGTCCTGACTTTC. Translating gives CASSSQGTANVLTF.

A remark on this clone: It is unclear where the CDR3 begins or ends on the DNA, so no DNA is shown, and the CDR3 is as TCRdb lists it. The chain links TRBV19 to TRBJ1-3. The CDR3 sequence runs 14 residues, both termini included. Germline V gives CDR1 LNHDA, CDR2 SQIVND (reference sequence). The CDR3 reads CAPFYLCSGNTIYF.

J is TRBJ2-2 and V is TRBV5-1; D ambiguous. This CDR3 contains 12 residues. The V end was cut by 5 bases, the J end by 6 bases, with 8 bases between. CDR1 and CDR2 (germline): SGHRS, YFSETQ. CDR3 loop: CASRPEAGELFF. Here the CDR3 DNA reads TGCGCCAGCAGGCCCGAGGCCGGGGAGCTGTTTTTT.

This chain joins TRBV10-1 and TRBJ1-5, with TRBD1 as a possible D gene (6 bases). V dropped 0 bases and J dropped 9 bases, with 9 bases sitting between them. This CDR3 region has 13 residues. Germline-derived CDR1 and CDR2 are WNHNN and SYGVQD (reference sequence). The CDR3 here is CASSESQGWPQHF. For the CDR3, the DNA is TGCGCCAGCAGTGAGTCACAGGGATGGCCCCAGCATTTT.

The chain uses TRBV7-3 and TRBJ2-1; D unresolved. Germline CDR1 is SGHTA and CDR2 is FQGTGA. The CDR3 spans 13 residues. The V and J ends lost 2 bases and 9 bases respectively, with 11 bases between them. The CDR3 protein is CASSLLVSGEQFF. The CDR3 DNA reads as TGTGCCAGCAGCTTATTAGTCTCGGGTGAGCAGTTCTTC.

This chain joins TRBV7-3 and TRBJ2-3, with 9 positions matching TRBD1. This CDR3 contains 16 residues. Germline V CDR1 and CDR2: SGHTA, FQGTGA. Losses at the gene ends were 6 bases for V and 6 bases for J; bases not matched to a gene: 13. The CDR3 sequence is CASRMTGGSNGDTQYF. CDR3 nucleotide sequence: TGTGCCAGCAGAATGACAGGGGGGAGTAATGGCGATACGCAGTATTTT.